A selection of T cell receptor beta chains follows, all from one sample in a study of memory CD4+ T cells and cytomegalovirus serostatus. Libraries were prepared by immunoSEQ multiplex PCR; TCRdb keeps only in-frame clonotypes and omits some of them. In the table there are tens of thousands of clones, around 77% of which are singletons. The sample was memory CD4+ T cells from blood. All receptors derive from an adult in good health and CMV-seronegative. Both conserved end residues are part of each CDR3. The D gene is left open where the match is weak. Not all rows give a size; the values are once, few, many and, for expanded clones, a class.

DNA: TGTGCCAGCAGCTTGGGGGGCAGCCCCTACGAGCAGTACTTC
CDR3: CASSLGGSPYEQYF
V: TRBV5-6
size: -
J: TRBJ2-7
D: -

DNA: TGTGCCAGCAGCCCAAAGCGGACCGGCAGGGACTTACGCACAGATACGCAGTATTTT
CDR3: CASSPKRTGRDLRTDTQYF
V: TRBV7-2
size: few
J: TRBJ2-3
D: -

DNA: TGTGCCAGCAGCCTCGGACTGTTGAATGAAGCTTTCTTT
CDR3: CASSLGLLNEAFF
V: TRBV28
size: -
J: TRBJ1-1
D: -

DNA: TGTGCCAGCACCCAAATGGGCAGCCTTAATGAAAAACTGTTTTTT
CDR3: CASTQMGSLNEKLFF
V: TRBV28
size: -
J: TRBJ1-4
D: -

DNA: TGTGCCAGCAGTAGTACAGGGAGAGGAACTGAAGCTTTCTTT
CDR3: CASSSTGRGTEAFF
V: TRBV28
size: -
J: TRBJ1-1
D: -

DNA: TGTGCCAGCAGTTACTCGGGGACAGGGGGCAACGAGCAGTACTTC
CDR3: CASSYSGTGGNEQYF
V: TRBV6-6
size: few
J: TRBJ2-7
D: TRBD1

DNA: TGTGCCAGCAGCGGCGGTTATAAAGGGAGGACTGAAGCTTTCTTT
CDR3: CASSGGYKGRTEAFF
V: TRBV9
size: few
J: TRBJ1-1
D: -

DNA: TGTGCCAGCAGCTTTACCTGGGGAAAGGCCGGGGAGCTGTTTTTT
CDR3: CASSFTWGKAGELFF
V: TRBV11-2
size: -
J: TRBJ2-2
D: -

DNA: TGTGCCAGCAGGCCTCGAGGGGTAAGACACGAGCAGTACTTC
CDR3: CASRPRGVRHEQYF
V: TRBV6-5
size: once
J: TRBJ2-7
D: -

DNA: TGTGCCAGCAGCTTAGGGGACAGGGACGGCACTGAAGCTTTCTTT
CDR3: CASSLGDRDGTEAFF
V: TRBV7-9
size: -
J: TRBJ1-1
D: TRBD1

DNA: TGTGCCAGCAGCGTAAGCGGAAACACCGGGGAGCTGTTTTTT
CDR3: CASSVSGNTGELFF
V: TRBV9
size: -
J: TRBJ2-2
D: -

DNA: TGTGCCAGCAGTGAAGTTGGGTCGGGGAACACTGAAGCTTTCTTT
CDR3: CASSEVGSGNTEAFF
V: TRBV6-1
size: -
J: TRBJ1-1
D: -

DNA: TGTGCCAGCAGTGAAGCTCCCGTCAGCATGAGGGGCTCTGGAAACACCATATATTTT
CDR3: CASSEAPVSMRGSGNTIYF
V: TRBV6-1
size: -
J: TRBJ1-3
D: -

DNA: TGTGCCAGCAGTGACCCGCGAGGGCAGGTTCATCGCTATGGCTACACCTTC
CDR3: CASSDPRGQVHRYGYTF
V: TRBV6-1
size: -
J: TRBJ1-2
D: -

DNA: TGTGCCAGCGCCGTGGTGGTAGCGGGCTCTGGGGCCAACGTCCTGACTTTC
CDR3: CASAVVVAGSGANVLTF
V: TRBV5-6
size: -
J: TRBJ2-6
D: TRBD2

DNA: TGTGCCAGCAGCGAATCCGGGACTAGCGGGAGTTGGGGAAGGGATGAGCAGTTCTTC
CDR3: CASSESGTSGSWGRDEQFF
V: TRBV9
size: few
J: TRBJ2-1
D: TRBD2

DNA: TGTGCCAGCAGTCTCGGGACAGGGGGAAACACCGGGGAGCTGTTTTTT
CDR3: CASSLGTGGNTGELFF
V: TRBV5-5
size: -
J: TRBJ2-2
D: TRBD1

DNA: TGTGCCAGCAGTACCCTCCAGGGGGCTGGGTGGAGTCAGCCCCAGCATTTT
CDR3: CASSTLQGAGWSQPQHF
V: TRBV28
size: few
J: TRBJ1-5
D: TRBD1

DNA: TGTGCCAGCTCACCGGGGCCGACCGGGGAGCTGTTTTTT
CDR3: CASSPGPTGELFF
V: TRBV18
size: -
J: TRBJ2-2
D: -

DNA: TGTGCCAGTAGAAGATTCCATGGGGATGGGACTGAAGCTTTCTTT
CDR3: CASRRFHGDGTEAFF
V: TRBV19
size: medium-sized
J: TRBJ1-1
D: -

DNA: TGTGCCAGCAGTTTCCTAGCGGGAGCAGATACGCAGTATTTT
CDR3: CASSFLAGADTQYF
V: TRBV2
size: -
J: TRBJ2-3
D: TRBD2